The 27 T cell receptor beta chains below come from one sample, sequenced in a study of cytomegalovirus exposure and HLA in healthy donors. The assay was immunoSEQ multiplex PCR, and TCRdb's table has in-frame clones only and misses some. Of about 140,000 clones listed, roughly four fifths are singletons. Sequenced sample: PBMCs. The receptors were sampled from a man younger than 45 in good health and CMV-seropositive.

The chain recombines TRBV9 with TRBJ2-1; TRBD1 aligns across 9 bases. Germline V gene lookup returns CDR1 SGDLS and CDR2 YYNGEE. V shed 5 bases and J 2 bases; nucleotides not matched to a gene: 8. The CDR3 length is 16 residues. The CDR3 DNA follows: TGTGCCAGCAGTACACGGGACAGGGATGCCTACAATGAGCAGTTCTTC. As protein: CASSTRDRDAYNEQFF.

The chain uses TRBV14 and TRBJ2-1, with 13 bases that match TRBD2. V shed 3 bases, J shed 8 bases, and the junction held 10 bases outside the gene matches. CDR1 and CDR2 from the germline V gene are SGHDN and FVKESK. The CDR3 covers 17 residues. CDR3 region: CASSHRGLAGPWDEQFF. CDR3 nucleotide sequence: TGTGCCAGCAGCCACAGGGGACTAGCGGGACCCTGGGATGAGCAGTTCTTC. The variable domain in full, with the rest retrieved from reference TRBV14 and TRBJ2-1, is EAGVTQFPSHSVIEKGQTVTLRCDPISGHDNLYWYRRVMGKEIKFLLHFVKESKQDESGMPNNRFLAERTGGTYSTLKVQPAELEDSGVYFCASSHRGLAGPWDEQFFGPGTRLTVL.

The chain employs TRBV19 and TRBJ2-7; D possibly corresponds to TRBD1 (5 bases). In germline, CDR1 is LNHDA, CDR2 SQIVND (reference sequence). CDR3 size: 14 residues. The V end was cut by 4 bases, the J end by 3 bases, with 13 bases between. The CDR3 spells CASSTRHQGYEQYF. The CDR3 bases are TGTGCCAGTAGTACCAGACATCAGGGCTACGAGCAGTACTTC. Looking up the rest from reference TRBV19 and TRBJ2-7 gives the full variable domain: DGGITQSPKYLFRKEGQNVTLSCEQNLNHDAMYWYRQDPGQGLRLIYYSQIVNDFQKGDIAEGYSVSREKKESFPLTVTSAQKNPTAFYLCASSTRHQGYEQYFGPGTRLTVT.

This sequence joins TRBV7-2 and TRBJ2-1, with 9 bases that match TRBD2. The CDR3 spans 15 residues. Germline CDR1 is SGHTA and CDR2 is FQGNSA. The J segment lost 4 bases and the V segment lost 4 bases, leaving 5 bases of the junction unmatched. CDR3 DNA sequence: TGTGCCAGCAGCTCCTTAGCGGGAGTATACAATGAGCAGTTCTTC. Translated, it gives CASSSLAGVYNEQFF.

The V call is TRBV11-3, the J call TRBJ1-3, with D hard to call. The CDR3 is 15 amino acids. Germline CDR1 reads SGHNT; CDR2 reads YENEEA. Deletions cut 1 base from V and 2 bases from J, with 9 bases between. The CDR3 region is CASSLGGGTGNTIYF. The CDR3 DNA follows: TGTGCCAGCAGCTTAGGCGGTGGAACTGGAAACACCATATATTTT.

The chain joins TRBV25-1 to TRBJ1-2, with 8 bases lining up with TRBD1. The CDR3 sequence is 14 residues long. After removal of 3 bases from V and 3 bases from J, the junction contained 3 bases not matched to a gene. The germline V gene encodes CDR1 MGHDK and CDR2 SYGVNS. In DNA, the CDR3 is TGTGCCAGCAGTGACCTACAGGGGGACTATGGCTACACCTTC. Protein sequence: CASSDLQGDYGYTF.

V usage is TRBV25-1 and J usage is TRBJ1-5; D gene unclear. This CDR3 is 13 amino acids long. V was trimmed by 3 bases and J by 0 bases, leaving 3 bases between them. Germline V CDR1 and CDR2: MGHDK, SYGVNS. The DNA for the CDR3 is TGTGCCAGCAGTGATCATAGCAATCAGCCCCAGCATTTT. Its translation: CASSDHSNQPQHF.

The chain uses TRBV7-3 and TRBJ1-2, with a tentative D call TRBD1 (6 bases). Germline CDR1 and CDR2: SGHTA and FQGTGA. V lost 5 bases, J lost 8 bases, and 9 bases lay in between. The CDR3 totals 11 residues. This CDR3 reads CASSQGTGYTF. CDR3 sequence (DNA): TGTGCCAGCAGCCAAGGGACAGGCTACACCTTC.

The V gene is TRBV7-3, the J gene TRBJ2-1, with 12 bases lining up with TRBD2. The CDR3 consists of 16 residues. In germline, CDR1 is SGHTA, CDR2 FQGTGA. V was pared by 5 bases and J by 2 bases, with 4 bases of the junction left unmatched. CDR3 protein: CASSPLAGGAYNEQFF. Written as DNA, the CDR3 is TGTGCCAGCAGCCCGCTAGCGGGAGGGGCCTACAATGAGCAGTTCTTC.

The chain combines TRBV5-1 with TRBJ2-3; 14 nucleotides match TRBD2. The germline V gene encodes CDR1 SGHRS and CDR2 YFSETQ. V was clipped by 0 bases and J by 6 bases; unmatched bases: 3. This CDR3 spans 16 amino acids. CDR3 in amino acids: CASSLGLAGGRDTQYF. The CDR3 region has the DNA TGCGCCAGCAGCTTGGGACTAGCGGGAGGGCGGGATACGCAGTATTTT.

A few counts support this clone. The CDR3, as DNA: TGTGCCAGCAGCCAAGACTGGGGCCAGCCCCAGCATTTT. It codes for CASSQDWGQPQHF. The chain has TRBV11-2 and TRBJ1-5, with D possibly TRBD1 on 5 matching bases. V was shortened by 5 bases and J by 7 bases, with 12 bases between the two germline ends. CDR1 is SGHAT and CDR2 is FQNNGV in the germline V gene. This CDR3 region has 13 residues.

This clone showed up just once. The rearrangement links TRBV7-9 to TRBJ1-4; D gene uncertain. V was trimmed by 3 bases and J by 8 bases, leaving 13 bases between them. The CDR3 sequence is 14 residues long. Germline V CDR1 and CDR2: SEHNR, FQNEAQ (reference sequence). The chain's CDR3 is CASSLMGRREKLFF. CDR3 nucleotide sequence: TGTGCCAGCAGCTTGATGGGTAGGCGGGAAAAACTGTTTTTT.

V gene TRBV6-5 combines with J gene TRBJ1-3; D uncertain. This CDR3 is built from 16 residues. V was pared by 0 bases and J by 0 bases, with 9 bases between. CDR1 is MNHEY and CDR2 is SVGAGI in the germline V gene. The CDR3 protein is CASSYSRLTSGNTIYF. In DNA, the CDR3 is TGTGCCAGCAGTTACTCGAGACTGACCTCTGGAAACACCATATATTTT.

The V call is TRBV7-2, the J call TRBJ2-7; a weak D match, TRBD1 (6 bases). V lost 7 bases and J lost 7, with 11 bases in between. CDR3 length: 11 residues. The germline gives CDR1 SGHTA, CDR2 FQGNSA. DNA of the CDR3: TGTGCCAGCACCCTAGACAGGGAGCAGTACTTC. It yields the protein CASTLDREQYF.

V usage is TRBV18 and J usage is TRBJ1-6; 7 nucleotides line up with TRBD1. The germline gives CDR1 KGHSH, CDR2 LQKENI. With V trimmed by 6 bases and J by 10 bases, 6 bases remained unmatched. This CDR3 contains 13 residues. The CDR3 DNA is TGTGCCAGCTCCCCAGGGGGAGGCTCACCCCTCCACTTT. Its protein is CASSPGGGSPLHF. The whole variable domain, remainder taken from reference TRBV18 and TRBJ1-6, is NAGVMQNPRHLVRRRGQEARLRCSPMKGHSHVYWYRQLPEEGLKFMVYLQKENIIDESGMPKERFSAEFPKEGPSILRIQQVVRGDSAAYFCASSPGGGSPLHFGNGTRLTVT.

The chain has TRBV5-6 and TRBJ2-7; 11 nucleotides line up with TRBD1. This CDR3 is 19 amino acids long. The V segment lost 3 bases and the J segment 0 bases; nucleotides outside the gene matches: 14. Germline lookup yields CDR1 SGHDT and CDR2 YYEEEE. CDR3 loop: CASSSGDRGWREASYEQYF. The CDR3 bases are TGTGCCAGCAGCTCAGGGGACAGGGGGTGGAGGGAGGCCTCCTACGAGCAGTACTTC.

In this sample, this clone turned up a few times. The chain couples TRBV7-4 to TRBJ1-2; D is unresolved. The V gene's germline CDR1 is SGHVT and CDR2 SQSDAQ. V gave up 1 base and J gave up 4 bases, with 10 bases separating them. The CDR3 extends over 14 amino acids. The CDR3 nucleotides read TGTGCCAGCAGCTTAGGGGCAGGAGGCTATGGCTACACCTTC. Amino acid sequence: CASSLGAGGYGYTF.

The rearrangement joins TRBV18 to TRBJ2-3, with TRBD2 matching over 12 bases. The CDR3 extends over 15 amino acids. Germline-derived CDR1 and CDR2 are KGHSH and LQKENI. The ends lost 6 bases at V and 4 bases at J; junction bases unmatched: 5. The DNA of the CDR3 is TGTGCCAGCTCGAGACTAGCGGGAGCCCCAGATACGCAGTATTTT. Amino acid sequence: CASSRLAGAPDTQYF.

The V call is TRBV7-6, the J call TRBJ1-1; tentatively, D is TRBD1 (6 bases). CDR1 and CDR2 from the germline V gene are SGHVS and FNYEAQ. The length of the CDR3 is 16 residues. The V end was cut by 1 base, the J end by 4 bases, with 16 bases between. CDR3 residues: CASSLGWGGLGTEAFF. CDR3 bases: TGTGCCAGCAGCTTAGGATGGGGGGGCCTGGGCACTGAAGCTTTCTTT.

The chain links TRBV7-7 to TRBJ2-1; no clear D gene. CDR1 and CDR2 (germline): SSHAT, FNYEAQ (reference sequence). V gave up 3 bases and J gave up 6 bases, with 12 bases separating them. This CDR3 comprises 14 residues. CDR3 DNA sequence: TGTGCCAGCAGCTTGTCACTCAATTTCAATGAGCAGTTCTTC. Its protein is CASSLSLNFNEQFF.

This clone is a singleton in its sample. The CDR3 is CASSSLTGEDQPQHF. In nucleotides, the CDR3 is TGTGCCAGCAGTTCGCTTACAGGGGAGGACCAGCCCCAGCATTTT. This sequence joins TRBV28 and TRBJ1-5; 7 bases are a match to TRBD1. After removal of 4 bases from V and 7 bases from J, the junction contained 10 bases not matched to a gene. This CDR3 is 15 amino acids long. Germline V gene sequence: CDR1 MDHEN, CDR2 SYDVKM.

J is TRBJ2-1 and V is TRBV13, with 9 positions matching TRBD2. Trimming at V came to 5 bases and at J to 12 bases, leaving 8 bases not matched to a gene. The CDR3 extends over 13 amino acids. The germline gives CDR1 PRHDT, CDR2 FYEKMQ (reference sequence). The DNA of the CDR3 is TGTGCCAGCAGCGCCCAGCGGGGGGAATTGCAGTTCTTC. Its protein is CASSAQRGELQFF.

Only one count was recorded for this clone. This chain uses TRBV7-2 with TRBJ2-4; TRBD1 matches 7 bases. V shed 1 base, J shed 6 bases, and the junction held 6 bases outside the gene matches. Germline loops: CDR1 SGHTA, CDR2 FQGNSA. The CDR3 is 15 amino acids. CDR3 protein: CASSLEGGAGNIQYF. CDR3 nucleotide sequence: TGTGCCAGCAGCTTAGAAGGGGGCGCAGGAAACATTCAGTACTTC.

A few counts support this clone. The V gene is TRBV5-1, the J gene TRBJ2-7; 8 nucleotides agree with TRBD2. The V and J ends lost 3 bases and 1 base, in that order; junction bases with no gene match: 9. This CDR3 comprises 16 residues. Germline CDR1 and CDR2: SGHRS and YFSETQ. The CDR3 coding sequence is TGCGCCAGCAGCTCCCAGGGAAGCGGGGGTTCCTACGAGCAGTACTTC. It encodes CASSSQGSGGSYEQYF.

The V gene is TRBV7-7, the J gene TRBJ2-1, with 9 bases identical to TRBD1. The germline CDR1 and CDR2 sequences are SSHAT and FNYEAQ (reference sequence). This CDR3 contains 15 residues. The V segment lost 6 bases and the J segment 1 base; nucleotides outside the gene matches: 4. The CDR3 reads CASSPDRGSYNEQFF. The CDR3 DNA reads as TGTGCCAGCAGTCCGGACAGGGGATCCTACAATGAGCAGTTCTTC. Full variable domain (remainder filled in from reference TRBV7-7 and TRBJ2-1): GAGVSQSPRYKVTKRGQDVTLRCDPISSHATLYWYQQALGQGPEFLTYFNYEAQPDKSGLPSDRFSAERPEGSISTLTIQRTEQRDSAMYRCASSPDRGSYNEQFFGPGTRLTVL.

This chain joins TRBV5-1 and TRBJ2-7; weak D call: TRBD1 (6 bases). CDR1 and CDR2 (germline): SGHRS, YFSETQ. Trimming removed 0 bases at V and 0 bases at J, with 10 bases between. The CDR3 has 15 residues. The CDR3 protein is CASSLGQVSSYEQYF. For the CDR3, the DNA is TGCGCCAGCAGCTTGGGACAGGTGAGCTCCTACGAGCAGTACTTC.

This chain uses TRBV6-6 with TRBJ1-1; TRBD1 matches at 7 bases. The V gene end was trimmed by 7 bases and the J gene end by 4 bases; junction bases not matched to a gene: 15. This CDR3 region has 16 residues. Germline values: CDR1 MNHNY, CDR2 SVGAGI (reference sequence). CDR3 loop: CASTDPGGGRVTEAFF. CDR3 sequence (DNA): TGTGCCAGCACCGACCCAGGAGGGGGCCGGGTCACTGAAGCTTTCTTT.